Listed below are T cell receptor beta chains from one sample, sequenced in a study of blood T cell repertoires in COVID-19. The protocol was immunoSEQ multiplex PCR, while the TCRdb copy is restricted to in-frame clones and leaves out a portion. There are about 260,000 clones in the sample; 85% to 90% occur only once, and roughly 3.9% lies in the top ten. The sample was PBMCs or T cells enriched from blood (not recorded which). These receptors were collected from a woman under 40 with acute COVID-19. The CDR3 runs from the conserved cysteine through the conserved F or W. The D gene is left open where the match is weak. Not all rows give a size; the values are once, few, many and, for expanded clones, a class.

DNA: TGTGCCAGCAGTTCCATTGTTCCAGGGGTGGGTCTAGCGGGATCTGGGGCCAACGTCCTGACTTTC
CDR3: CASSSIVPGVGLAGSGANVLTF
size: NA
J: TRBJ2-6
D: TRBD2
V: TRBV28

DNA: TGTGCCAGTAGTACCGGAAGGACAGGGCAGCACTATGGCTACACCTTC
CDR3: CASSTGRTGQHYGYTF
size: NA
J: TRBJ1-2
D: TRBD1
V: TRBV19

DNA: TGTGCCAGCAGCCAAGGGGGCGGGAGTCCGTACAATGAGCAGTTCTTC
CDR3: CASSQGGGSPYNEQFF
size: NA
J: TRBJ2-1
D: TRBD2
V: TRBV3-1/TRBV3-2

DNA: TGCGCCAGCAGCCAAGCGGGGAAGGGCGGTTTGGGAAACACCATATATTTT
CDR3: CASSQAGKGGLGNTIYF
size: NA
J: TRBJ1-3
D: NA
V: TRBV4-3

DNA: TGTGCCAGCTCCCAGGGAAACACTGAAGCTTTCTTT
CDR3: CASSQGNTEAFF
size: NA
J: TRBJ1-1
D: NA
V: TRBV7-3

DNA: TGTGCCAGCAGTGAAAACAGTCCGGAGACCCAGTACTTC
CDR3: CASSENSPETQYF
size: NA
J: TRBJ2-5
D: NA
V: TRBV2

DNA: TGTGCCAGCAGGGACAGGGGGGTGGACGAGCAGTACTTC
CDR3: CASRDRGVDEQYF
size: NA
J: TRBJ2-7
D: TRBD1
V: TRBV2

DNA: TGTGCCAGCAGTGATTTTCTAGCGGCGAACCAAGAGACCCAGTACTTC
CDR3: CASSDFLAANQETQYF
size: NA
J: TRBJ2-5
D: TRBD2
V: TRBV25-1

DNA: TGTGCCAGCAGCTTCGGGGGGGGCACAGATACGCAGTATTTT
CDR3: CASSFGGGTDTQYF
size: NA
J: TRBJ2-3
D: TRBD2
V: TRBV5-6

DNA: TGTGCCAGCAGCCAAGAGCAGGGTGCCACTGGGGCCAACGTCCTGACTTTC
CDR3: CASSQEQGATGANVLTF
size: NA
J: TRBJ2-6
D: NA
V: TRBV4-2

DNA: TGTGCCAGCAGCCCACTCCGCGACGGGGAGCTGTTTTTT
CDR3: CASSPLRDGELFF
size: NA
J: TRBJ2-2
D: NA
V: TRBV11-3

DNA: TGTGCCAGTACCACCTCTCGAAGCGGGGGCAATCAGCCCCAGCATTTT
CDR3: CASTTSRSGGNQPQHF
size: NA
J: TRBJ1-5
D: NA
V: TRBV19

DNA: TGTGCCAGCAGCCCGGGGAGCCCTGCGAACACCGGGGAGCTGTTTTTT
CDR3: CASSPGSPANTGELFF
size: NA
J: TRBJ2-2
D: NA
V: TRBV7-3

DNA: TGTGCCAGCAGTATTACTGGACAGGGGGCTCCTCAGCCCCAGCATTTT
CDR3: CASSITGQGAPQPQHF
size: NA
J: TRBJ1-5
D: TRBD1
V: TRBV28

DNA: TGTGCCAGCAGTTCCGGGACTAGCGGAACAGATACGCAGTATTTT
CDR3: CASSSGTSGTDTQYF
size: NA
J: TRBJ2-3
D: TRBD2
V: TRBV2

DNA: TGCGCCAGCAGTGTACAAGGGGACACAGATACGCAGTATTTT
CDR3: CASSVQGDTDTQYF
size: NA
J: TRBJ2-3
D: NA
V: TRBV10-2

DNA: TGTGCCAGTAGGACCGGACAGGGGTCGGCTGAAAAACTGTTTTTT
CDR3: CASRTGQGSAEKLFF
size: NA
J: TRBJ1-4
D: TRBD1
V: TRBV19

DNA: TGTGCCAGCAGCTTACCCCTGGGAGATAATTCACCCCTCCACTTT
CDR3: CASSLPLGDNSPLHF
size: NA
J: TRBJ1-6
D: NA
V: TRBV7-9

DNA: TGTGCCAGCAGCCAAGAGCCAGGGGGAGATGGCTACACCTTC
CDR3: CASSQEPGGDGYTF
size: NA
J: TRBJ1-2
D: TRBD1
V: TRBV4-2

DNA: TGTGCCAGCAGCCCAGGGACTAGCGGACTATCCTACGAGCAGTACTTC
CDR3: CASSPGTSGLSYEQYF
size: NA
J: TRBJ2-7
D: TRBD2
V: TRBV9

DNA: TGTGCCAGCAGCTTGGCTCAGGGCCATAATTCACCCCTCCACTTT
CDR3: CASSLAQGHNSPLHF
size: NA
J: TRBJ1-6
D: NA
V: TRBV5-4

DNA: TGTGCCAGCACCAAGCGGGGACAGGGGGACTACGAGCAGTACTTC
CDR3: CASTKRGQGDYEQYF
size: NA
J: TRBJ2-7
D: TRBD1
V: TRBV27

DNA: TGTGCCAGCAGTCTAGCGGGAGCCGGGGAGCAGTTCTTC
CDR3: CASSLAGAGEQFF
size: NA
J: TRBJ2-1
D: TRBD2
V: TRBV12-3/TRBV12-4

DNA: TGTGCCAGCAGCGAGGCGGAGCCTCTGGTCTTC
CDR3: CASSEAEPLVF
size: NA
J: TRBJ2-1
D: NA
V: TRBV9

DNA: TGTGCCAGCAGCTCCACGATTCAGGGCCCCGGGGGCTATGGCTACACCTTC
CDR3: CASSSTIQGPGGYGYTF
size: NA
J: TRBJ1-2
D: NA
V: TRBV13

DNA: TGTGCCAGCAGTCCGGGAAGCTACGAGCAGTACTTC
CDR3: CASSPGSYEQYF
size: NA
J: TRBJ2-7
D: NA
V: TRBV27

DNA: TGTGCCAGCAGGCCCGACGGAGAGGGGCCCCTGGGGACAGCAGATACGCAGTATTTT
CDR3: CASRPDGEGPLGTADTQYF
size: NA
J: TRBJ2-3
D: TRBD1
V: TRBV28

DNA: TGTGCCAGCAGCATGGGATCAAGACCCCGGGAGGACGAGCAGTACTTC
CDR3: CASSMGSRPREDEQYF
size: NA
J: TRBJ2-7
D: TRBD2
V: TRBV5-4

DNA: TGCGCCAGCAGCGGACAGGGCGACTATGGCTACACCTTC
CDR3: CASSGQGDYGYTF
size: NA
J: TRBJ1-2
D: TRBD1
V: TRBV5-1

DNA: TGTGCCAGCAGTTCCCTACTAGCGGGGGATGTGGCCAAAAACATTCAGTACTTC
CDR3: CASSSLLAGDVAKNIQYF
size: NA
J: TRBJ2-4
D: TRBD2
V: TRBV13

DNA: TGCAGCGTTGAAGAACAATACGAGCAGTACTTC
CDR3: CSVEEQYEQYF
size: NA
J: TRBJ2-7
D: NA
V: TRBV29-1

DNA: TGTGCCAGCAGCCACAAGAGCCTGAACACTGAAGCTTTCTTT
CDR3: CASSHKSLNTEAFF
size: few
J: TRBJ1-1
D: NA
V: TRBV14

DNA: TGTGCCAGCAGTCCGTTGTTGGGGCAGAACTCTGGAAACACCATATATTTT
CDR3: CASSPLLGQNSGNTIYF
size: NA
J: TRBJ1-3
D: NA
V: TRBV27

DNA: TGTGCCAGCGGGGCTAGCGGAAACAATGAGCAGTTCTTC
CDR3: CASGASGNNEQFF
size: NA
J: TRBJ2-1
D: TRBD2
V: TRBV27

DNA: TGTGCCAGCAGCGTAGGTAGCGGGACGGGCACAGATACGCAGTATTTT
CDR3: CASSVGSGTGTDTQYF
size: NA
J: TRBJ2-3
D: TRBD2
V: TRBV9

DNA: TGTGCCAGCAGCGACGACAGTGAAAAACTGTTTTTT
CDR3: CASSDDSEKLFF
size: NA
J: TRBJ1-4
D: NA
V: TRBV5-6

DNA: TGTGCCAGCAGCCCCCGGACAGGGGATAGTGAAAAACTGTTTTTT
CDR3: CASSPRTGDSEKLFF
size: NA
J: TRBJ1-4
D: TRBD1
V: TRBV13

DNA: TGTGCCAGCAGTGGTAGTAGCGGGAACACCGGGGAGCTGTTTTTT
CDR3: CASSGSSGNTGELFF
size: NA
J: TRBJ2-2
D: NA
V: TRBV28

DNA: TGTGCCAGCAGCAAGGGGTTGGACTGTGCGGGAGATACGCAGTATTTT
CDR3: CASSKGLDCAGDTQYF
size: NA
J: TRBJ2-3
D: NA
V: TRBV21-1

DNA: TGCGCCAGCAGCTTGCAGGGTGGTGAAAAACTGTTTTTT
CDR3: CASSLQGGEKLFF
size: NA
J: TRBJ1-4
D: NA
V: TRBV5-1

DNA: TGTGCCAGCAGGGCGGGGGGAGCGGGACTAGAGACCCAGTACTTC
CDR3: CASRAGGAGLETQYF
size: NA
J: TRBJ2-5
D: TRBD2
V: TRBV2

DNA: TGTGCCAGTAGTATAGTACTAGCGGGAACAATCCACGAGCAGTACTTC
CDR3: CASSIVLAGTIHEQYF
size: once
J: TRBJ2-7
D: TRBD2
V: TRBV19